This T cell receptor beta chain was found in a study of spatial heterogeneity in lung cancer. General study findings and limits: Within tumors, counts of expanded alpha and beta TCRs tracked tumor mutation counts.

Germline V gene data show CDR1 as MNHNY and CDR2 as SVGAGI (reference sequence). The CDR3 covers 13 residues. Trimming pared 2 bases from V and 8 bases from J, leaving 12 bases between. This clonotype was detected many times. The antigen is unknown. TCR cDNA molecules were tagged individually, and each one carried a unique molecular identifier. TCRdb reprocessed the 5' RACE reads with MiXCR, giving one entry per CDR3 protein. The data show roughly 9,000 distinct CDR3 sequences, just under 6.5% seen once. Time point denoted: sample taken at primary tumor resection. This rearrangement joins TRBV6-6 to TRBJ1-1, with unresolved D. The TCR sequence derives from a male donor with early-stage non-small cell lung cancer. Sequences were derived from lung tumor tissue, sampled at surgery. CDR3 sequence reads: CASSYGLDSEAFF. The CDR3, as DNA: TGTGCCAGCAGTTACGGGCTAGACTCCGAAGCTTTCTTT.